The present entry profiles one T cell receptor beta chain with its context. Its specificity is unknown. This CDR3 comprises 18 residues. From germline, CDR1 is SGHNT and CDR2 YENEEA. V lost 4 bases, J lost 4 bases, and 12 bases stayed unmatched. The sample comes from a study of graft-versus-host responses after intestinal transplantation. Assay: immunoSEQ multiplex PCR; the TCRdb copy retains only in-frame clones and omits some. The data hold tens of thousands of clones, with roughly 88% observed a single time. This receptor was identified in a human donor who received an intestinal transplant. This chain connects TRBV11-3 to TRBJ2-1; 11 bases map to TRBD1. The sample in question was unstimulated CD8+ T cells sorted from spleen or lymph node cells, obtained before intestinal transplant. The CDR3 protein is CASSSRLVGTGGYNEQFF. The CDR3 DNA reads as TGTGCCAGCAGCTCCCGGCTTGTCGGGACAGGGGGATACAATGAGCAGTTCTTC.